Each of the 20 T cell receptor beta chains below was sequenced from the same sample in a study of T cell responses to AZD1222 COVID-19 vaccine. Assay: immunoSEQ multiplex PCR; the TCRdb copy retains only in-frame clones and omits some. The sample has tens of thousands of clones, around 83% seen once. The sequencing used peripheral blood, collected on day 0 of AZD1222 vaccination. These receptors originate from an adult in good health.

This clone was seen a few times. The chain is built from TRBV6-6 and TRBJ2-2; 11 bases line up with TRBD2. Trimming removed 4 bases from V and 9 bases from J; junction bases left unmatched: 10. Germline CDR1 is MNHNY and CDR2 is SVGAGI (reference sequence). There are 16 residues in the CDR3. Here the CDR3 reads CASSSSSGGLFRELFF. CDR3 nucleotide sequence: TGTGCCAGCAGTTCCTCTAGCGGGGGGCTTTTTCGGGAGCTGTTTTTT.

The chain employs TRBV6-2 or TRBV6-3 and TRBJ2-7; 7 nucleotides agree with TRBD2. With V trimmed by 0 bases and J by 0 bases, 5 bases remained unmatched. The CDR3 totals 16 residues. The germline CDR1 and CDR2 sequences are MNHEY and SVGEGT. CDR3 residues: CASSYSPAGTSYEQYF. The CDR3 DNA is TGTGCCAGCAGTTACTCGCCAGCGGGGACCTCCTACGAGCAGTACTTC.

This chain's CDR3 is CASTAIRGEGARGYTF. CDR3 bases: TGTGCCAGCACCGCCATTAGGGGTGAGGGGGCGCGGGGCTACACCTTC. The rearrangement joins TRBV7-8 to TRBJ1-2; 7 bases are shared with TRBD1. This CDR3 contains 16 residues. Losses at the gene ends were 7 bases for V and 8 bases for J; bases not matched to a gene: 19. The germline V gene has CDR1 SGHVS and CDR2 FQNEAQ.

CDR3 sequence (DNA): TGTGCCAGCAGCCCCGGGACAGATAAGAATTCACCCCTCCACTTT. Amino acids: CASSPGTDKNSPLHF. The gene calls are TRBV5-5 and TRBJ1-6, with 7 nucleotides matching TRBD1. CDR1 is SGHKS, CDR2 YYEKEE, per germline (reference sequence). The CDR3 contains 15 residues. V lost 4 bases, J lost 7 bases, and 8 bases stayed unmatched.

This sequence joins TRBV11-2 and TRBJ2-3; D is undetermined. The germline V and J ends were trimmed by 6 bases and 1 base, with 8 bases remaining between them. Germline V gene sequence: CDR1 SGHAT, CDR2 FQNNGV. The CDR3 covers 13 residues. The chain's CDR3 is CASRPRGTDTQYF. The CDR3 region has the DNA TGTGCCAGCAGGCCTAGGGGCACAGATACGCAGTATTTT.

This chain connects TRBV19 to TRBJ2-5, with TRBD2 matching 14 bases. Germline-derived CDR1 and CDR2 are LNHDA and SQIVND (reference sequence). This CDR3 spans 17 amino acids. The V gene end was trimmed by 3 bases and the J gene end by 5 bases; junction bases not matched to a gene: 8. In DNA form, the CDR3 reads TGTGCCAGTAGTATCGGACTAGCGGGGGGAAAATGGGAGACCCAGTACTTC. Protein: CASSIGLAGGKWETQYF.

The V gene is TRBV2, the J gene TRBJ2-2; TRBD2 agrees at 9 bases. The germline CDR1 and CDR2 sequences are SNHLY and FYNNEI. V dropped 6 bases and J dropped 3; count of bases not matched to a gene: 2. The CDR3 loop spans 14 amino acids. The CDR3 sequence: CASRSGGYTGELFF. CDR3 DNA: TGTGCCAGCAGGAGCGGGGGGTACACCGGGGAGCTGTTTTTT.

The chain carries TRBV19 and TRBJ1-4, with D unresolved. Germline V gene data show CDR1 as LNHDA and CDR2 as SQIVND (reference sequence). The CDR3 sequence is 13 residues long. V shed 5 bases and J shed 14 bases, with 18 bases lying between them. The chain's CDR3 is CASSLTFQDVLFF. CDR3 in DNA: TGTGCCAGTAGTCTTACCTTCCAGGACGTGCTGTTTTTT.

V and J are TRBV5-1 and TRBJ1-3, with D perhaps TRBD1 (5 bases). V was cut by 0 bases and J by 10 bases, with 14 bases left in between. Germline V lookup: CDR1 SGHRS, CDR2 YFSETQ. This CDR3 contains 14 residues. CDR3 residues: CASSLGGAGATIYF. Written as DNA, the CDR3 is TGCGCCAGCAGCTTGGGAGGGGCAGGCGCTACCATATATTTT. Based on the CDR3 plus reference TRBV5-1 and TRBJ1-3, the full variable domain is KAGVTQTPRYLIKTRGQQVTLSCSPISGHRSVSWYQQTPGQGLQFLFEYFSETQRNKGNFPGRFSGRQFSNSRSEMNVSTLELGDSALYLCASSLGGAGATIYFGEGSWLTVV.

The rearrangement links TRBV19 to TRBJ2-3, with 13 bases aligning to TRBD2. V was clipped by 4 bases and J by 0 bases; unmatched bases: 4. Per the germline V gene, CDR1 is LNHDA and CDR2 is SQIVND (reference sequence). The CDR3 contains 17 residues. This CDR3 reads CASSTRLAGGSTDTQYF. As DNA, the CDR3 is TGTGCCAGTAGTACACGACTAGCGGGGGGCAGCACAGATACGCAGTATTTT.

The gene calls are TRBV5-5 and TRBJ1-6, with 9 bases matching TRBD1. V shed 0 bases, J shed 9 bases, and the junction held 7 bases outside the gene matches. The V gene's germline CDR1 is SGHKS and CDR2 YYEKEE (reference sequence). The CDR3 consists of 16 residues. As DNA, the CDR3 is TGTGCCAGCAGCTTGGATGGGACAGGGATGGGTTCACCCCTCCACTTT. Residues: CASSLDGTGMGSPLHF.

The chain uses TRBV2 and TRBJ1-1; 7 nucleotides align to TRBD1. V shed 5 bases and J 2 bases; nucleotides not matched to a gene: 8. The V gene's germline CDR1 is SNHLY and CDR2 FYNNEI. This CDR3 is built from 15 residues. The CDR3 bases are TGTGCCAGCAGTTTACAGGGGATTTTAAACACTGAAGCTTTCTTT. It yields the protein CASSLQGILNTEAFF.

V usage is TRBV2 and J usage is TRBJ1-1; 8 bases are shared with TRBD1. Germline V gene sequence: CDR1 SNHLY, CDR2 FYNNEI. V dropped 6 bases and J dropped 2; count of bases not matched to a gene: 5. The CDR3 sequence is 14 residues long. Here the CDR3 reads CASSTGGINTEAFF. Written as DNA, the CDR3 is TGTGCCAGCAGCACAGGGGGGATAAACACTGAAGCTTTCTTT.

This chain joins TRBV28 and TRBJ2-7; 11 positions agree with TRBD1. Germline V gene lookup returns CDR1 MDHEN and CDR2 SYDVKM. The trim removed 1 base at V and 3 bases at J, leaving 8 bases unmatched. The CDR3 is made up of 17 amino acids. The DNA for the CDR3 is TGTGCCAGCAGTTTATCCCAGGGGACAGGGGGGCTCTACGAGCAGTACTTC. Translating gives CASSLSQGTGGLYEQYF.

The table lists this clone with a few counts. The chain links TRBV6-2 or TRBV6-3 to TRBJ2-7; possible D gene TRBD1, 6 bases. The CDR3 is made up of 13 amino acids. V was pared by 4 bases and J by 5 bases, with 12 bases between. The germline V gene has CDR1 MNHEY and CDR2 SVGEGT. CDR3 nucleotide sequence: TGTGCCAGCAGTTCACAGGGACCCGACGAGCAGTACTTC. This codes for CASSSQGPDEQYF.

This rearrangement joins TRBV7-3 to TRBJ2-7; 8 nucleotides line up with TRBD2. The germline CDR1 and CDR2 sequences are SGHTA and FQGTGA. J was trimmed by 0 bases and V by 1 base; bases with no gene match: 5. The CDR3 loop spans 16 amino acids. The CDR3 spells CASSLSAGGTSYEQYF. Here the CDR3 DNA reads TGTGCCAGCAGCTTAAGTGCGGGGGGTACCTCCTACGAGCAGTACTTC.

The V gene is TRBV5-5, the J gene TRBJ1-4; tentatively, D is TRBD1 (5 bases). The CDR3 has 13 amino acids. V lost 4 bases, J lost 3 bases, and 7 bases lay in between. Looked up from germline, CDR1 is SGHKS and CDR2 is YYEKEE (reference sequence). This CDR3 is CASSLGANEKLFF. The CDR3 bases are TGTGCCAGCAGCCTGGGGGCTAATGAAAAACTGTTTTTT.

This sequence joins TRBV19 and TRBJ2-6; maybe TRBD1 (5 bases). Trimming took off 0 bases at V and 2 bases at J, with 8 bases between the two ends. CDR1 LNHDA and CDR2 SQIVND come from the germline V gene (reference sequence). The CDR3 sequence is 16 residues long. The CDR3: CASSIEAGTGANVLTF. CDR3 nucleotides: TGTGCCAGTAGTATAGAGGCAGGGACTGGGGCCAACGTCCTGACTTTC.

This clone was detected a few times. The rearrangement joins TRBV20-1 to TRBJ2-3, with no clear D. This CDR3 contains 11 residues. Germline CDR1 reads DFQATT; CDR2 reads SNEGSKA (reference sequence). V was clipped by 3 bases and J by 8 bases, with 9 bases between them. CDR3 nucleotide sequence: TGCAGTGCTAGGTTTCGTGGTACGCAGTATTTT. Encoded protein: CSARFRGTQYF.

The rearrangement uses TRBV3-1 (or the pseudogene TRBV3-2) and TRBJ1-4; TRBD1 matches at 7 bases. The V gene's germline CDR1 is LGHDT and CDR2 YNNKEL (reference sequence). Losses at the gene ends were 2 bases for V and 13 bases for J; bases not matched to a gene: 10. This CDR3 region has 14 residues. The CDR3 coding sequence is TGTGCCAGCAGCCAATCGTTGCCGAGGGGGCCACTGTTTTTT. It yields the protein CASSQSLPRGPLFF.